This TCR beta chain originates from a study of OX40 agonist ivuxolimab in advanced cancers. Study outcomes and limitations: The antigens recognized by the expanded peripheral T cells, that is their antigen specificity, were not determined. There were, on average, more expanded clones in CD8+ T cells than in CD4+. Partial responders at 0.1-3.0 mg/kg showed near-lowest clonal expansion. There was clonal expansion of CD4+ and CD8+ blood T cells by week 6 at 0.1 to 3.0 mg/kg.

Sequenced by immunoSEQ multiplex PCR; TCRdb stores in-frame clones only, minus some. The data contain roughly 10,000 clones, roughly 80% of them singletons. With respect to this clone: Its antigen is unknown.

The CDR3 contains 15 residues. V dropped 4 bases and J dropped 4 bases, with 14 bases sitting between them. Germline lookup yields CDR1 LGHNA and CDR2 YNFKEQ. The source of this sequence is an adult with an advanced solid tumor such as melanoma, head and neck, liver or kidney cancer. The sequences come from CD4+ or CD8+ T cells sorted from blood, collected in a trial of the OX40 agonist ivuxolimab. V gene TRBV4-2 combines with J gene TRBJ2-1; D remains ambiguous. Here the CDR3 reads CASSLRTDEYNEQFF. The CDR3 DNA is TGTGCCAGCAGCCTTCGGACGGACGAATACAATGAGCAGTTCTTC.